The rows below give T cell receptor beta chains drawn from one sample of a study of blood T cell repertoires in COVID-19. Sequencing used immunoSEQ multiplex PCR; TCRdb keeps in-frame clones, though not all of them. The table lists 250,000 to 350,000 clones, more than 80% of them singletons, with around 3% in the top ten. Sequenced input: peripheral blood. The source of these receptors is a young woman with active or convalescent COVID-19. CDR3s include the opening cysteine and the closing phenylalanine or tryptophan. D genes are given only for firm matches. Clone size appears in some rows only: once, few, many, or a class for an expanded clone.

v_gene: TRBV29-1
j_gene: TRBJ1-2
len: 14
abundance: -
d_gene: -
CDR3nt: TGCAGCGTCAAGGCGTGGGGCAGTAACTATGGCTACACCTTC
CDR3aa: CSVKAWGSNYGYTF

v_gene: TRBV2
j_gene: TRBJ2-2
len: 14
abundance: -
d_gene: TRBD2
CDR3nt: TGTGCCACCGAGACTAGCGGGGGCCCCGGGGAGCTGTTTTTT
CDR3aa: CATETSGGPGELFF

v_gene: TRBV5-6
j_gene: TRBJ1-1
len: 16
abundance: -
d_gene: -
CDR3nt: TGTGCCAGCAGCCCCTCCGCGGGGGCAGGGAACACTGAAGCTTTCTTT
CDR3aa: CASSPSAGAGNTEAFF

v_gene: TRBV6-5
j_gene: TRBJ1-3
len: 13
abundance: once
d_gene: TRBD1
CDR3nt: TGTGCCAGCAGCCGGACAGGGGGCTACACCATATATTTT
CDR3aa: CASSRTGGYTIYF

v_gene: TRBV27
j_gene: TRBJ1-2
len: 17
abundance: -
d_gene: -
CDR3nt: TGTGCCAGCAGTCCCTCGGGATCTGTCGCCTTCAACTATGGCTACACCTTC
CDR3aa: CASSPSGSVAFNYGYTF

v_gene: TRBV6-5
j_gene: TRBJ2-2
len: 14
abundance: -
d_gene: -
CDR3nt: TGTGCCAGCAGTTACGACAGGAAAACCGGGGAGCTGTTTTTT
CDR3aa: CASSYDRKTGELFF

v_gene: TRBV10-2
j_gene: TRBJ2-6
len: 14
abundance: once
d_gene: -
CDR3nt: TGCGCCAGCATCGTCCTCCTCGGGGCCAACGTCCTGACTTTC
CDR3aa: CASIVLLGANVLTF

v_gene: TRBV12-3/TRBV12-4
j_gene: TRBJ2-2
len: 11
abundance: -
d_gene: -
CDR3nt: TGTGCCAGCAGTTTAGGTGGAGGGCTGTTTTTT
CDR3aa: CASSLGGGLFF

v_gene: TRBV5-4
j_gene: TRBJ2-7
len: 15
abundance: -
d_gene: -
CDR3nt: TGTGCCAGCAGCTTGGAAGGGGGGGCTTCCTACGAGCAGTACTTC
CDR3aa: CASSLEGGASYEQYF

v_gene: TRBV30
j_gene: TRBJ1-1
len: 14
abundance: once
d_gene: -
CDR3nt: TGTGCCTGGAGTGGTGAGGGAGGGGGGACTGAAGCTTTCTTT
CDR3aa: CAWSGEGGGTEAFF

v_gene: TRBV4-3
j_gene: TRBJ2-3
len: 20
abundance: -
d_gene: -
CDR3nt: TGCGCCAGCAGCCGGGAGAGAAGAACCTATATGGGGTGGGGCACAGATACGCAGTATTTT
CDR3aa: CASSRERRTYMGWGTDTQYF

v_gene: TRBV7-2
j_gene: TRBJ1-5
len: 13
abundance: few
d_gene: TRBD1
CDR3nt: TGTGCCAGCAGTCCCGACAGGGGGAAGTCCCAGCATTTT
CDR3aa: CASSPDRGKSQHF

v_gene: TRBV7-9
j_gene: TRBJ2-3
len: 14
abundance: many
d_gene: TRBD2
CDR3nt: TGTGCCAGCAGCTCGGGACTAGCGGGCGGGTCCCAGTATTTT
CDR3aa: CASSSGLAGGSQYF

v_gene: TRBV20-1
j_gene: TRBJ1-2
len: 11
abundance: -
d_gene: -
CDR3nt: TGCAGTGCGGACAGCCTCTACGGCTACACCTTC
CDR3aa: CSADSLYGYTF

v_gene: TRBV5-5
j_gene: TRBJ1-2
len: 17
abundance: few
d_gene: -
CDR3nt: TGTGCCAGCAGCTTGGCCGTAGGTCTCGGGACTCACTATGGCTACACCTTC
CDR3aa: CASSLAVGLGTHYGYTF

v_gene: TRBV6-7
j_gene: TRBJ2-7
len: 12
abundance: -
d_gene: -
CDR3nt: TGTGCCAGCAGTTCTGTTCCCTACGAGCAGTACTTC
CDR3aa: CASSSVPYEQYF

v_gene: TRBV5-6
j_gene: TRBJ2-7
len: 12
abundance: few
d_gene: -
CDR3nt: TGTGCCAGCAGCTTTCAGGGCTACGAGCAGTACTTC
CDR3aa: CASSFQGYEQYF

v_gene: TRBV30
j_gene: TRBJ1-3
len: 15
abundance: -
d_gene: -
CDR3nt: TGTGCTTCATCTCCACCAGGGAACTCTGGAAACACCATATATTTT
CDR3aa: CASSPPGNSGNTIYF

v_gene: TRBV28
j_gene: TRBJ2-1
len: 15
abundance: once
d_gene: TRBD2
CDR3nt: TGTGCCAGCAGTAGCGGGGAGTACCACTACAATGAGCAGTTCTTC
CDR3aa: CASSSGEYHYNEQFF

v_gene: TRBV11-2
j_gene: TRBJ1-2
len: 14
abundance: -
d_gene: -
CDR3nt: TGTGCCAGCAGCTCGAGGGCCAGCAACTATGGCTACACCTTC
CDR3aa: CASSSRASNYGYTF

v_gene: TRBV7-6
j_gene: TRBJ1-6
len: 15
abundance: -
d_gene: -
CDR3nt: TGTGCCAGCAGCTCCGACAGGACCTATAATTCACCCCTCCACTTT
CDR3aa: CASSSDRTYNSPLHF

v_gene: TRBV3-1/TRBV3-2
j_gene: TRBJ2-5
len: 17
abundance: -
d_gene: -
CDR3nt: TGTGCCAGCAGCCAAGACCTATCAGGGTCGCGCCGGGAGACCCAGTACTTC
CDR3aa: CASSQDLSGSRRETQYF

v_gene: TRBV27
j_gene: TRBJ2-5
len: 12
abundance: once
d_gene: -
CDR3nt: TGTGCCAGCAGTTTAGAGGGAAAGACCCAGTACTTC
CDR3aa: CASSLEGKTQYF

v_gene: TRBV11-3
j_gene: TRBJ2-5
len: 15
abundance: -
d_gene: TRBD2
CDR3nt: TGTGCCAGCAGCTTAGCTAGCGGGGACCAAGAGACCCAGTACTTC
CDR3aa: CASSLASGDQETQYF

v_gene: TRBV24-1
j_gene: TRBJ1-5
len: 16
abundance: -
d_gene: -
CDR3nt: TGTGCCACCAGTGACCGGACCCGCGGGAGCAATCAGCCCCAGCATTTT
CDR3aa: CATSDRTRGSNQPQHF

v_gene: TRBV4-1
j_gene: TRBJ1-6
len: 15
abundance: -
d_gene: TRBD1
CDR3nt: TGCGCCAGCAGCCAAGCGGGACAGAATAATTCACCCCTCCACTTT
CDR3aa: CASSQAGQNNSPLHF

v_gene: TRBV7-2
j_gene: TRBJ1-4
len: 15
abundance: -
d_gene: TRBD1
CDR3nt: TGTGCCAGCAGCAAACAGGGGCCCCCAAATGAAAAACTGTTTTTT
CDR3aa: CASSKQGPPNEKLFF

v_gene: TRBV3-1/TRBV3-2
j_gene: TRBJ1-1
len: 13
abundance: -
d_gene: TRBD1
CDR3nt: TGTGCCAGCAGTCGACAGGGGGGTCCTGAAGCTTTCTTT
CDR3aa: CASSRQGGPEAFF

v_gene: TRBV18
j_gene: TRBJ1-2
len: 14
abundance: -
d_gene: -
CDR3nt: TGTGCCAGCTCACCAGGGATTAGGGGGTCGGGCTACACCTTC
CDR3aa: CASSPGIRGSGYTF

v_gene: TRBV5-4
j_gene: TRBJ1-2
len: 15
abundance: -
d_gene: -
CDR3nt: TGTGCCAGCAGCTTGGAGGGCGGGGGCGTCTATGGCTACACCTTC
CDR3aa: CASSLEGGGVYGYTF

v_gene: TRBV5-1
j_gene: TRBJ1-1
len: 13
abundance: -
d_gene: -
CDR3nt: TGCGCCAGCAGCTTAAACAGGAACACTGAAGCTTTCTTT
CDR3aa: CASSLNRNTEAFF

v_gene: TRBV4-1
j_gene: TRBJ2-7
len: 12
abundance: -
d_gene: -
CDR3nt: TGCGCCAGCAGCCAAGATCGTATCGAGCAGTACTTC
CDR3aa: CASSQDRIEQYF

v_gene: TRBV10-1
j_gene: TRBJ1-1
len: 14
abundance: -
d_gene: -
CDR3nt: TGCGCCAGCAGTGAGTCCCGGGGGAACACTGAAGCTTTCTTT
CDR3aa: CASSESRGNTEAFF

v_gene: TRBV27
j_gene: TRBJ2-1
len: 18
abundance: -
d_gene: TRBD2
CDR3nt: TGTGCCAGCAGTTTAGAACCCCGACTAGCGGGGGGAGGCGATGAGCAGTTCTTC
CDR3aa: CASSLEPRLAGGGDEQFF

v_gene: TRBV7-8
j_gene: TRBJ1-1
len: 14
abundance: -
d_gene: TRBD1
CDR3nt: TGTGCCAGCACCCGACAGGGGATGGGCACTGAAGCTTTCTTT
CDR3aa: CASTRQGMGTEAFF

v_gene: TRBV2
j_gene: TRBJ1-2
len: 13
abundance: -
d_gene: -
CDR3nt: TGTGCCAGCAGTGACCAGGGAAACTATGGCTACACCTTC
CDR3aa: CASSDQGNYGYTF

v_gene: TRBV2
j_gene: TRBJ2-7
len: 13
abundance: -
d_gene: -
CDR3nt: TGTGCCAGCAGCGACAGGTCCTCCTACGAGCAGTACTTC
CDR3aa: CASSDRSSYEQYF

v_gene: TRBV2
j_gene: TRBJ2-7
len: 11
abundance: -
d_gene: -
CDR3nt: TGTGCCAGCCAGGCAGACCACGAGCAGTACTTC
CDR3aa: CASQADHEQYF

v_gene: TRBV19
j_gene: TRBJ1-2
len: 14
abundance: -
d_gene: TRBD1
CDR3nt: TGTGCCAGTAGTACAGGACAGGAGATGGGTGGCTACACCTTC
CDR3aa: CASSTGQEMGGYTF

v_gene: TRBV28
j_gene: TRBJ1-2
len: 12
abundance: -
d_gene: -
CDR3nt: TGTGCCAGCAGTTTATCCGCGGGAACAGAAACCTTC
CDR3aa: CASSLSAGTETF

v_gene: TRBV24-1
j_gene: TRBJ2-7
len: 14
abundance: -
d_gene: -
CDR3nt: TGTGCCACCAGTGACTCGACAGGTCCCTACGAGCAGTACTTC
CDR3aa: CATSDSTGPYEQYF

v_gene: TRBV7-9
j_gene: TRBJ1-1
len: 14
abundance: few
d_gene: TRBD1
CDR3nt: TGTGCCAGCAGCTCCGGACGGGACAGGGATGAAGCTTTCTTT
CDR3aa: CASSSGRDRDEAFF

v_gene: TRBV24-1
j_gene: TRBJ1-2
len: 13
abundance: -
d_gene: -
CDR3nt: TGTGCCACCAGTCTCGGGACTTCTGTCGGCTACACCTTC
CDR3aa: CATSLGTSVGYTF

v_gene: TRBV20-1
j_gene: TRBJ2-3
len: 20
abundance: -
d_gene: TRBD2
CDR3nt: TGCAGTGCTAGTAAAAAGGGACTAGCGGGGTCCGGCCGTGGGACAGATACGCAGTATTTT
CDR3aa: CSASKKGLAGSGRGTDTQYF

v_gene: TRBV29-1
j_gene: TRBJ2-1
len: 13
abundance: -
d_gene: TRBD1
CDR3nt: TGCAGCGTTCGGGACAGGGCCTACAATGAGCAGTTCTTC
CDR3aa: CSVRDRAYNEQFF

v_gene: TRBV5-1
j_gene: TRBJ2-1
len: 11
abundance: -
d_gene: -
CDR3nt: TGCGCCAGCAGCTTAGGGGCAGTGCGGTTCTTC
CDR3aa: CASSLGAVRFF

v_gene: TRBV6-6
j_gene: TRBJ2-5
len: 14
abundance: -
d_gene: -
CDR3nt: TGTGCCAGCAAGTTGGGAGGGGGTCAAGAGACCCAGTACTTC
CDR3aa: CASKLGGGQETQYF

v_gene: TRBV19
j_gene: TRBJ1-1
len: 14
abundance: -
d_gene: -
CDR3nt: TGTGCCAGTAGTGGCGGGAAAGTTGCCACTGAAGCTTTCTTT
CDR3aa: CASSGGKVATEAFF

v_gene: TRBV11-3
j_gene: TRBJ2-5
len: 16
abundance: -
d_gene: -
CDR3nt: TGTGCCAGCAGCCAATCCATGGTAGGGGGGGAAGAGACCCAGTACTTC
CDR3aa: CASSQSMVGGEETQYF

v_gene: TRBV4-2
j_gene: TRBJ1-2
len: 16
abundance: -
d_gene: TRBD1
CDR3nt: TGTGCCAGCAGCCAAGACAGACAGGGGCTCCCGGATGGCTACACCTTC
CDR3aa: CASSQDRQGLPDGYTF

v_gene: TRBV5-4
j_gene: TRBJ1-2
len: 11
abundance: few
d_gene: -
CDR3nt: TGTGCCAGCCGAGCTAACTATGGCTACACCTTC
CDR3aa: CASRANYGYTF

v_gene: TRBV7-2
j_gene: TRBJ1-4
len: 15
abundance: -
d_gene: -
CDR3nt: TGTGCCAGCAGCCCCCGGACCCCGGCGGGGGAAAAACTGTTTTTT
CDR3aa: CASSPRTPAGEKLFF

v_gene: TRBV24-1
j_gene: TRBJ2-3
len: 17
abundance: -
d_gene: -
CDR3nt: TGTGCCACCAGTGATTTTGGGCGAGGGAAGAGGACAGATACGCAGTATTTT
CDR3aa: CATSDFGRGKRTDTQYF

v_gene: TRBV19
j_gene: TRBJ1-2
len: 15
abundance: -
d_gene: -
CDR3nt: TGTGCCAGTAGTATAGTCCTCGGGGGTAACTATGGCTACACCTTC
CDR3aa: CASSIVLGGNYGYTF

v_gene: TRBV6-4
j_gene: TRBJ2-7
len: 15
abundance: -
d_gene: TRBD1
CDR3nt: TGTGCCAGCATCTTGACGTTGGGACAGAGCTACGAGCAGTACTTC
CDR3aa: CASILTLGQSYEQYF

v_gene: TRBV5-1
j_gene: TRBJ1-1
len: 14
abundance: -
d_gene: -
CDR3nt: TGCGCCAGCAGCGGAGTGGGGGGGACCACTGAAGCTTTCTTT
CDR3aa: CASSGVGGTTEAFF

v_gene: TRBV18
j_gene: TRBJ2-7
len: 15
abundance: -
d_gene: -
CDR3nt: TGTGCCAGCTCCCCTGACCGACCAGCCCCCGGGGAGCAGTACTTC
CDR3aa: CASSPDRPAPGEQYF

v_gene: TRBV6-5
j_gene: TRBJ1-6
len: 14
abundance: -
d_gene: -
CDR3nt: TGTGCCAGCATTGCCTTGCCGGGTAATTCACCCCTCCACTTT
CDR3aa: CASIALPGNSPLHF

v_gene: TRBV5-1
j_gene: TRBJ2-2
len: 15
abundance: -
d_gene: -
CDR3nt: TGCGCCAGCAGCTTGGGACATACGAACACCGGGGAGCTGTTTTTT
CDR3aa: CASSLGHTNTGELFF

v_gene: TRBV10-3
j_gene: TRBJ2-1
len: 14
abundance: -
d_gene: -
CDR3nt: TGTGCCCGGAACCTGGGACTCTTGTGGATTGAGCAGTTCTTC
CDR3aa: CARNLGLLWIEQFF